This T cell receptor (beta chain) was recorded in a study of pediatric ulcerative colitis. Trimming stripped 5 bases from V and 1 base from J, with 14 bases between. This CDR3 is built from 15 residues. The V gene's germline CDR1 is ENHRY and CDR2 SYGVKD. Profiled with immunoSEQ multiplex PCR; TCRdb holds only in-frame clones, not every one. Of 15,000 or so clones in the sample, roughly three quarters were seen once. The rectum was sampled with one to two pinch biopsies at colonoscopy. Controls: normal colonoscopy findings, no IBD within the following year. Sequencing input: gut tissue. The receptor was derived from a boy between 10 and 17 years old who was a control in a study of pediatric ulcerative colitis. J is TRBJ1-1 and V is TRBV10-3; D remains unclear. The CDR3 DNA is TGTGCCATCAGTACCTACCGGGGTTCGAACACTGAAGCTTTCTTT. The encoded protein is CAISTYRGSNTEAFF.